The present T cell receptor (beta chain) was sequenced within a study of PD-1 blockade in classical Hodgkin lymphoma. Measured with immunoSEQ multiplex PCR; TCRdb has only the in-frame clones, and not every one. This sample has some 64,000 clones, with approximately 90% found just once. Trimming cost V 9 bases and J 5 bases, with 16 bases left between them. The CDR3 extends over 14 amino acids. The germline V gene encodes CDR1 LNHDA and CDR2 SQIVND (reference sequence). Remarks on this clone: Antigen unknown.

General observations from the study: Complete responders' diversity at baseline resembled that of newly diagnosed patients.

Following autologous stem cell transplantation, relapse occurred in every patient, and exposure to brentuximab vedotin varied. The sequence derives from a human donor with classical Hodgkin lymphoma. The sequences come from peripheral blood mononuclear cells (PBMCs), collected at baseline. The chain couples TRBV19 to TRBJ1-4; maybe TRBD1 (5 bases). The CDR3 sequence is CARVSGTDNEKLFF. Written as DNA, the CDR3 is TGTGCCAGGGTTTCCGGGACGGACAATGAAAAACTGTTTTTT.